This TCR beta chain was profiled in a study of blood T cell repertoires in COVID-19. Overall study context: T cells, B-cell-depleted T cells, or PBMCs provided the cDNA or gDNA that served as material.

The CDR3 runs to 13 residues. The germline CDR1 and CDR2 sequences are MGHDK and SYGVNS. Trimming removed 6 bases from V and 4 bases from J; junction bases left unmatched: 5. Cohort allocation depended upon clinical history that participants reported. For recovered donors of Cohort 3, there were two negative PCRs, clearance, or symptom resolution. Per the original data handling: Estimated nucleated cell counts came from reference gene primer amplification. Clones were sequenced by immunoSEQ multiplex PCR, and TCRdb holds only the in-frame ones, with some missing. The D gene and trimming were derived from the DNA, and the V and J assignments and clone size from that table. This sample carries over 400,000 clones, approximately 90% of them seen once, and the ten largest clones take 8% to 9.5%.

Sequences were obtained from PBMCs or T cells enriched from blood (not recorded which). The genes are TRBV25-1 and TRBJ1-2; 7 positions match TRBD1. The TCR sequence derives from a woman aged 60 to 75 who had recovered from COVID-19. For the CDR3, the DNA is TGTGCCAGCAGCCAGGCAGGGGGCTATGGCTACACCTTC. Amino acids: CASSQAGGYGYTF.